The following is a T cell receptor beta chain sequence with its context. Its antigen is currently unknown. Time point here: newly diagnosed GD, antithyroid drugs for less than 3 months. Preparation of the TCR library used RNA extracted from PBMCs. This sample is drawn from a study of regulatory T cells in long-lasting Graves disease. Looking at the study overall: The study enrolled newly diagnosed Graves' patients on antithyroid drugs under 3 months. General study results and limits: Those with persistent Graves' had less TCR diversity than newly diagnosed patients.

Assembly of TCR beta libraries relied on iRepertoire HTBI primers together with Arm-PCR of CDR3 regions. TCRdb recomputed calls from the multiplex PCR reads with MiXCR, one row per CDR3 protein. The data contain roughly 500,000 distinct CDR3 sequences, about 11% of them singletons. CDR1 SEHNR and CDR2 FQNEAQ come from the germline V gene (reference sequence). V shed 7 bases and J shed 4 bases, with 13 bases lying between them. The CDR3 contains 13 residues. This same sample was also taken into another study, of T cells in Graves' hyperthyroidism and ophthalmopathy. That study reports: Model-based prediction identified ophthalmopathy a median roughly six months prior to its onset.

This TCR was recovered from a woman between 25 and 40 years old with Graves disease. The chain employs TRBV7-9 and TRBJ2-5, with D perhaps matching TRBD1 (6 bases). This specimen was peripheral blood mononuclear cells (PBMCs), taken at new diagnosis, from a patient treated with antithyroid drugs. The CDR3 nucleotides are TGTGCCAGCAACCACAGGGTTGGAGAGACCCAGTACTTC. This gives the protein CASNHRVGETQYF.